This paragraph reports one T cell receptor (beta chain). The antigen is unknown. This CDR3 is 16 amino acids long. Trimming at V came to 3 bases and at J to 6 bases, leaving 8 bases not matched to a gene. From germline, CDR1 is SGHKS and CDR2 YYEKEE (reference sequence). The data stem from a study of T cell responses to AZD1222 COVID-19 vaccine. Study results and limitations: Clonal diversity was possibly underestimated; the donors were predominantly white British and more often female. Samples come after the peak T cell response, not at day 14.

Measured with immunoSEQ multiplex PCR; TCRdb has only the in-frame clones, and not every one. The repertoire has more than 110,000 clones, 85% to 90% of them found once; the top ten carry approximately 3.7%. This chain connects TRBV5-5 to TRBJ2-2; 10 bases fit TRBD1. The source of this sequence is an adult in good health. Sequencing was performed on peripheral blood, taken on day 0 of AZD1222 vaccination. The CDR3 DNA follows: TGTGCCAGCAGCTCTATTACCGGGACAGGGGCCGGGGAGCTGTTTTTT. As protein: CASSSITGTGAGELFF.